This T cell receptor (beta chain) is from a study of blood T cell repertoires in COVID-19. Whole-study context: Donors in the United States, Italy and Spain gave samples during acute or convalescent COVID-19. The analysed material was cDNA or gDNA that came from T cells, B-cell-depleted T cells, or PBMCs.

The length of the CDR3 is 15 residues. The V gene lost 4 bases and the J gene lost 0 bases, with 11 bases spanning the gap. Germline values: CDR1 SGHNT, CDR2 YYREEE (reference sequence). Authors' methods: The assay estimated nucleated cells by amplifying reference gene primers. Some clones are missing from TCRdb's copy, which holds only in-frame ones; the method was immunoSEQ multiplex PCR. That table is the source of V, J and clone size, and D and trimming were worked out from the DNA. This sample has 100,000 or so clones, with just under 80% found just once. The sequence was collected from a woman in her 70s with acute or convalescent COVID-19. The chain links TRBV5-4 to TRBJ1-3; D remains unclear. Sample: peripheral blood. The CDR3 spells CASSVESFSGNTIYF. In DNA, the CDR3 is TGTGCCAGCAGCGTAGAATCGTTCTCTGGAAACACCATATATTTT.